The 3 T cell receptor beta chains reported below all come from one sample, sequenced in a study of early stage breast cancer tumors. The repertoire was sequenced with immunoSEQ multiplex PCR; TCRdb's copy has only in-frame clones and lacks some. The sample comprises 55,000 to 70,000 clones, around 80% of which are singletons, and about 4.8% rests with the top ten. Sequenced input: blood. The receptors were gathered from a person in their forties with breast cancer.

This clone was picked up one time. The chain uses TRBV9 and TRBJ1-1; D might be TRBD1 (5 bases). V lost 2 bases, J lost 1 base, and 6 bases lay in between. CDR3 length: 13 amino acids. Germline loops: CDR1 SGDLS, CDR2 YYNGEE. CDR3 residues: CASSVGANTEAFF. In nucleotides, the CDR3 is TGTGCCAGCAGCGTTGGGGCGAACACTGAAGCTTTCTTT.

V gene TRBV19 combines with J gene TRBJ1-4; D gene uncertain. From germline, CDR1 is LNHDA and CDR2 SQIVND (reference sequence). This CDR3 comprises 14 residues. V lost 6 bases and J 7 bases, leaving 15 bases between the germline ends. For the CDR3, the DNA is TGTGCCAGTAGCGACGGAAGAGTCGGTGAAAAACTGTTTTTT. Encoded protein: CASSDGRVGEKLFF.

The chain links TRBV5-1 to TRBJ2-4; D is ambiguous. Looked up from germline, CDR1 is SGHRS and CDR2 is YFSETQ. Between the trimmed V and J ends, which lost 3 bases and 5 bases, there was a span of 9 bases. The CDR3 consists of 13 residues. Here the CDR3 reads CASSSDRENIQYF. CDR3 nucleotide sequence: TGCGCCAGCAGCTCGGACCGTGAAAACATTCAGTACTTC.